The T cell receptor beta chain described here comes from a study of cytotoxic CD8 clonotypes in ibrutinib-treated CLL. Data came from immunoSEQ multiplex PCR; TCRdb stores just in-frame clones and leaves some out. The sample holds approximately 350,000 clones, about 61% seen once. The length of the CDR3 is 17 residues. With V trimmed by 4 bases and J by 4 bases, 14 bases remained unmatched. Germline CDR1 is ENHRY and CDR2 is SYGVKD. V is TRBV10-3 and J is TRBJ1-1, with 8 bases aligning to TRBD1. The sequences come from PBMCs, collected after 36 months of ibrutinib treatment. The sequence derives from a human donor with chronic lymphocytic leukemia. The CDR3 DNA is TGTGCCATCAGTGCCCGTGGACAGGGCTCGGGCAGCACTGAAGCTTTCTTT. It yields the protein CAISARGQGSGSTEAFF.